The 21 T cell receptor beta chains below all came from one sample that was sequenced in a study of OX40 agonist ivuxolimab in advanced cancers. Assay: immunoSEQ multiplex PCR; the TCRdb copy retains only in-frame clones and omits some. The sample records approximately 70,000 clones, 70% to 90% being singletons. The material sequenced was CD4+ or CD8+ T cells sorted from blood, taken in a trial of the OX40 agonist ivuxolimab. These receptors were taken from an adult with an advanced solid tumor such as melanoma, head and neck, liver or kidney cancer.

The CDR3 nucleotides read TGTGCCAGCAGCTTGGTTCCGGGACAGAACTACGAGCAGTACTTC. Residues: CASSLVPGQNYEQYF. The chain employs TRBV5-6 and TRBJ2-7; 7 nucleotides match TRBD1. The germline V gene has CDR1 SGHDT and CDR2 YYEEEE. V shed 0 bases, J shed 3 bases, and the junction held 6 bases outside the gene matches. This CDR3 spans 15 amino acids.

CDR3 coding DNA: TGTGCCAGTAGTAAAGTGAACACTGAAGCTTTCTTT. Its protein product is CASSKVNTEAFF. The chain combines TRBV19 with TRBJ1-1, with no clear D. There are 12 residues in the CDR3. Germline loops: CDR1 LNHDA, CDR2 SQIVND (reference sequence). V was trimmed by 4 bases and J by 0 bases, leaving 3 bases between them.

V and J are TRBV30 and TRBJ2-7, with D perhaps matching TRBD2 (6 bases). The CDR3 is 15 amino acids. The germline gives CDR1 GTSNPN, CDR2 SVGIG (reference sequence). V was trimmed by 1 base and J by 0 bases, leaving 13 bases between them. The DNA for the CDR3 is TGTGCCTGGAGTGCTGGGGGGACCCTCTCCTACGAGCAGTACTTC. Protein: CAWSAGGTLSYEQYF.

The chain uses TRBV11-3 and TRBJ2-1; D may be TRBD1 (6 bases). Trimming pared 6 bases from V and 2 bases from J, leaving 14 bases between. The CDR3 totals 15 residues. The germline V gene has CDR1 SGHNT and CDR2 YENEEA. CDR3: CASSSARGPYNEQFF. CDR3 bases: TGTGCCAGCAGTTCGGCCAGGGGACCCTACAATGAGCAGTTCTTC.

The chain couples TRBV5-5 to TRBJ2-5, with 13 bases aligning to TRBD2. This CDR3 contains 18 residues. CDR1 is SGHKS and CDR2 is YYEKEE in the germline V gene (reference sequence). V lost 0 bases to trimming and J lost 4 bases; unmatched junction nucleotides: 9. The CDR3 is CASSLARTSGGVRETQYF. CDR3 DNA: TGTGCCAGCAGCTTGGCCCGGACTAGCGGGGGAGTCAGAGAGACCCAGTACTTC.

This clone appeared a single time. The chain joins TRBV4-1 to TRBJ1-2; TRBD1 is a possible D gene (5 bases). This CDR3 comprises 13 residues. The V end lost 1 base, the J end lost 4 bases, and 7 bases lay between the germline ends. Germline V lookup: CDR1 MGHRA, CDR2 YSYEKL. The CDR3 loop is CASSQGDLYGYTF. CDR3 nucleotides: TGCGCCAGCAGCCAAGGGGACCTCTATGGCTACACCTTC.

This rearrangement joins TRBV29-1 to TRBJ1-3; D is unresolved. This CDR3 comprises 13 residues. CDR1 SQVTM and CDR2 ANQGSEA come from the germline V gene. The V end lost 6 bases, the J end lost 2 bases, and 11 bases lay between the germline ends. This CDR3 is CSVATEAGNTIYF. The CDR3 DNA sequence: TGCAGCGTAGCTACAGAGGCTGGAAACACCATATATTTT.

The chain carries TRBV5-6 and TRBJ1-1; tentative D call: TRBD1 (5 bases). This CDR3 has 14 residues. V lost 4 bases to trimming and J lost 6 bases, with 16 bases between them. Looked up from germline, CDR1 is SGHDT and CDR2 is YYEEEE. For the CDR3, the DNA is TGTGCCAGCAGCCGAAGGGGTAATGTGCCTGAAGCTTTCTTT. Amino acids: CASSRRGNVPEAFF.

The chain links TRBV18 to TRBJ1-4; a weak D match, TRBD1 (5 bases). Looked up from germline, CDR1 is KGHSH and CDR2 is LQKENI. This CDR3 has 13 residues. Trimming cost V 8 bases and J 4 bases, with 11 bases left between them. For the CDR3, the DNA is TGTGCCAGCCGGGACGGGAATAATGAAAAACTGTTTTTT. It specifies CASRDGNNEKLFF.

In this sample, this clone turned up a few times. The CDR3 DNA sequence: TGTGCCAGCAGCTTAGGGACAGCTACATGGGCTTTCTTT. Its protein is CASSLGTATWAFF. The chain carries TRBV5-5 and TRBJ1-1; 7 bases match TRBD1. The germline V gene encodes CDR1 SGHKS and CDR2 YYEKEE (reference sequence). There are 13 residues in the CDR3. V was clipped by 2 bases and J by 11 bases; unmatched bases: 9.

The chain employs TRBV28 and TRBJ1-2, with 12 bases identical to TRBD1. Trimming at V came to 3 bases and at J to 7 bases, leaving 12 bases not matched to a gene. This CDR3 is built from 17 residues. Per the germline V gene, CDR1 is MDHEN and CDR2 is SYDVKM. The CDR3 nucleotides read TGTGCCAGCAGTTTCCCGGGACAGGGGGCTCCCCGGGGTGGCTACACCTTC. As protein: CASSFPGQGAPRGGYTF.

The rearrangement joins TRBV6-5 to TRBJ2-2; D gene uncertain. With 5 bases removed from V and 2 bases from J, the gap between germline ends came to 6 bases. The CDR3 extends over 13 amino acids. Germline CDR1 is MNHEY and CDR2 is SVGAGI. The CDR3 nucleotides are TGTGCCAGCAGTCCCCACAACACCGGGGAGCTGTTTTTT. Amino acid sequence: CASSPHNTGELFF.

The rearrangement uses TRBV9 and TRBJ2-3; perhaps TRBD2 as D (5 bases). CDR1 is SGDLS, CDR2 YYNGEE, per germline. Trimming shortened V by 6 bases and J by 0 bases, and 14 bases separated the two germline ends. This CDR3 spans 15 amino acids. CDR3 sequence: CASTAHGESTDTQYF. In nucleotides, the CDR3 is TGTGCCAGCACAGCCCACGGGGAAAGCACAGATACGCAGTATTTT. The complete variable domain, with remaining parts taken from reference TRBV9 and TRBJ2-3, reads DSGVTQTPKHLITATGQRVTLRCSPRSGDLSVYWYQQSLDQGLQFLIQYYNGEERAKGNILERFSAQQFPDLHSELNLSSLELGDSALYFCASTAHGESTDTQYFGPGTRLTVL.

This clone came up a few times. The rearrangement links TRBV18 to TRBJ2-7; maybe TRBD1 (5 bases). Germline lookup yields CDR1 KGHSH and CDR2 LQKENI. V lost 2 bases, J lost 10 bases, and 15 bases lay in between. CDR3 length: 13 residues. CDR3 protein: CASSPGQRMIQYF. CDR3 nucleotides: TGTGCCAGCTCACCAGGACAACGGATGATCCAGTACTTC.

The CDR3 nucleotides read TGTGCCAGCAGCCCGAGGACAGGGCATAACACCGGGGAGCTGTTTTTT. Its translation is CASSPRTGHNTGELFF. The chain links TRBV5-4 to TRBJ2-2, with 8 bases matching TRBD1. The V and J ends lost 4 bases and 2 bases, in that order; junction bases with no gene match: 7. This CDR3 contains 16 residues. Germline loops: CDR1 SGHNT, CDR2 YYREEE (reference sequence).

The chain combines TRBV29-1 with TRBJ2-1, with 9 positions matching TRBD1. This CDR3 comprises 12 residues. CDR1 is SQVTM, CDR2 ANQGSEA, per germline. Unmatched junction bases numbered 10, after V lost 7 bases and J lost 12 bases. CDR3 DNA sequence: TGCAGCGGGTCCCGGGACAGGGTATGGCAGTTCTTC. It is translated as CSGSRDRVWQFF.

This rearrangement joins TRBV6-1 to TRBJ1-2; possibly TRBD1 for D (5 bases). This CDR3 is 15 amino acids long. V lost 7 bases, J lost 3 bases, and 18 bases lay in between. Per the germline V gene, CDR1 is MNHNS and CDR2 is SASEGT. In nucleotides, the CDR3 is TGTGCCAGCAAAAAGACGGACATCCAAGACTATGGCTACACCTTC. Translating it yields CASKKTDIQDYGYTF.

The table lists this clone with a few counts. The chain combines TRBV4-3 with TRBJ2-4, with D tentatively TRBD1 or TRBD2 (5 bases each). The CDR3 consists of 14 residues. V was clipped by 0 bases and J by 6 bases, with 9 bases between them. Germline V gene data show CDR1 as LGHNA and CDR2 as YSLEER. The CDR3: CASSQDRGANIQYF. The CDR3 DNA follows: TGCGCCAGCAGCCAAGATAGGGGAGCAAACATTCAGTACTTC.

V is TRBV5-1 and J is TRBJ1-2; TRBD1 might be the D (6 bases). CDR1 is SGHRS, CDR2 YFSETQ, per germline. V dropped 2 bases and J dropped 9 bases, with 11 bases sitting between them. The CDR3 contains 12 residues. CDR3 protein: CASSFADRSYTF. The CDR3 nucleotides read TGCGCCAGCAGCTTCGCGGACAGAAGCTACACCTTC.

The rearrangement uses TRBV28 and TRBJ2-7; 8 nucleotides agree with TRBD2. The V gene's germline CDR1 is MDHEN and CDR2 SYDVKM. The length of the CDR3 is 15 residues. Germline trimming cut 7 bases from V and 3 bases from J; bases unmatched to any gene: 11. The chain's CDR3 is CASIPSGGAGYEQYF. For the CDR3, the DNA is TGTGCCAGCATTCCCTCGGGGGGGGCTGGCTACGAGCAGTACTTC.

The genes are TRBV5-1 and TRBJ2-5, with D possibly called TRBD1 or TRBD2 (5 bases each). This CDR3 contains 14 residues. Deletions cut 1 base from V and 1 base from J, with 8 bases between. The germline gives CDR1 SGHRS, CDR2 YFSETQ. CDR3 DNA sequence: TGCGCCAGCAGCTTGACGGGGCCCCAAGAGACCCAGTACTTC. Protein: CASSLTGPQETQYF.